This T cell receptor (beta chain) was profiled in a study of naive and memory T cell subsets. General study points: Each distinct alpha or beta sequence counts as one clonotype. Especially in CD8 cells, naive repertoires contained a few larger clonotypes, possibly CD45RA-re-expressing memory cells.

This CDR3 has 14 amino acids. Per the germline V gene, CDR1 is MRHNA and CDR2 is SNTAGT. V shed 2 bases and J shed 7 bases, with 12 bases lying between them. Cells stained for CD3, CD4, CD8, CD45RA, CD27 and viability were sorted into four CD45RA/CD27 subsets. An equimolar mix of two oligonucleotides served as the beta constant-region primer for TRBC1 and TRBC2. Four rounds of PCR amplified the ligated cDNA using nested alpha and beta constant-region primers plus SP2. The cDNA 3' end received a ligated single-stranded oligonucleotide carrying the SP2 primer and a 12-nucleotide UMI. Each CDR3 protein gets one entry after TCRdb re-called the UMI-ligation and nested PCR reads with MiXCR. In the table there are approximately 140,000 distinct CDR3 sequences, under 25% of which are singletons. This clonotype has only a few counts. Its target is unknown.

The V and J genes are TRBV6-4 and TRBJ2-1; D is perhaps TRBD2 (5 bases). This receptor was obtained from a human donor in good health. Sequenced material: naive CD8+ T cells from blood. The CDR3 spells CASSDGRSPNEQFF. In nucleotides, the CDR3 is TGTGCCAGCAGTGACGGGAGATCGCCGAATGAGCAGTTCTTC.